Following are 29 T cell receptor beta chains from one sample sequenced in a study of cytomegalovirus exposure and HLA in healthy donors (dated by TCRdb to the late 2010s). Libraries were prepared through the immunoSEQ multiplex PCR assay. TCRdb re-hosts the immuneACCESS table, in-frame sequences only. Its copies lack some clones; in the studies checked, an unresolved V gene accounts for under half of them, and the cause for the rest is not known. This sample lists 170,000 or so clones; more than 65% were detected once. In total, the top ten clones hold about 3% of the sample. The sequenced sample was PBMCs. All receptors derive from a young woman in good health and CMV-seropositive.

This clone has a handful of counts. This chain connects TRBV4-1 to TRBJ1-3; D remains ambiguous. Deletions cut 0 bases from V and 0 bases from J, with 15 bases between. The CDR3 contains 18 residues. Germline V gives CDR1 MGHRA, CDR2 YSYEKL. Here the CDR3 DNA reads TGCGCCAGCAGCCAAGATCAGCGGGCCCGGGGCTCTGGAAACACCATATATTTT. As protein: CASSQDQRARGSGNTIYF.

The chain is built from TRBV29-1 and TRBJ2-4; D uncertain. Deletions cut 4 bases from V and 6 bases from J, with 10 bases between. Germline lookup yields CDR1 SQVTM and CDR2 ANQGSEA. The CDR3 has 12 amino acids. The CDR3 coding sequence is TGCAGCGTTGGGCTGCTTCGAAACATTCAGTACTTC. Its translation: CSVGLLRNIQYF.

The chain's CDR3 is CASSSPLTGTPAYEQFF. CDR3 coding DNA: TGCGCCAGCAGCTCACCACTTACAGGTACCCCTGCGTATGAGCAGTTCTTC. The genes are TRBV5-1 and TRBJ2-1; the D gene is possibly TRBD1 (5 bases). CDR1 and CDR2 (germline): SGHRS, YFSETQ. The CDR3 covers 17 residues. The V end lost 3 bases, the J end lost 8 bases, and 24 bases lay between the germline ends.

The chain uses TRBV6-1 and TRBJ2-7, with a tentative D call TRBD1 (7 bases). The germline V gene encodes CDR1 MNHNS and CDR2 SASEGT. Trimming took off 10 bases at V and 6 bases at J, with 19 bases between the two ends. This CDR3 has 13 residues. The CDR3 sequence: CATKRPGGPEQYF. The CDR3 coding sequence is TGTGCCACCAAGCGTCCAGGGGGGCCCGAGCAGTACTTC.

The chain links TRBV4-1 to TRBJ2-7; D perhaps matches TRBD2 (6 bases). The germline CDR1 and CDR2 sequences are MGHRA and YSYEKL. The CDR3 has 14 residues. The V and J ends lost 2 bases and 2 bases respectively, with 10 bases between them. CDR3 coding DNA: TGCGCCAGCAGCCAACAAGGAGGGACCTACGAGCAGTACTTC. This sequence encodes CASSQQGGTYEQYF.

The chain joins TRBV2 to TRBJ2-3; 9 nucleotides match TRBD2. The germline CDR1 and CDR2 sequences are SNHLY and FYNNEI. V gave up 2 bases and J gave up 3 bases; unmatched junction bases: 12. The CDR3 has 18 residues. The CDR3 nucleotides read TGTGCCAGCAGTGAATCCCTCCCCCGCGGGGGGGCGACAGATACGCAGTATTTT. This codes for CASSESLPRGGATDTQYF.

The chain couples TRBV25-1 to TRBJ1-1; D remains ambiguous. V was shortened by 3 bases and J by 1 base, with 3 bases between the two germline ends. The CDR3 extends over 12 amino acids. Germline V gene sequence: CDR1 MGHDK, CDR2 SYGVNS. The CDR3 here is CASSDRNTEAFF. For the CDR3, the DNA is TGTGCCAGCAGTGATAGGAACACTGAAGCTTTCTTT.

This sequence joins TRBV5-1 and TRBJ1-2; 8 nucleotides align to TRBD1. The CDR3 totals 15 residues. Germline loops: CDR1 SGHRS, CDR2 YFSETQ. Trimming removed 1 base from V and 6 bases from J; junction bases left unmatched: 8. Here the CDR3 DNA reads TGCGCCAGCAGCTTGACCTTGACAGGGGAAGATGGCTACACCTTC. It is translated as CASSLTLTGEDGYTF.

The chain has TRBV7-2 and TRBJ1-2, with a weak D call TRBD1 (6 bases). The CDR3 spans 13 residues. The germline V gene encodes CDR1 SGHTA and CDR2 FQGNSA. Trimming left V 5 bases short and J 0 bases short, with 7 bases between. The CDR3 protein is CASSQGSNYGYTF. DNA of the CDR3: TGTGCCAGCAGCCAGGGGTCTAACTATGGCTACACCTTC. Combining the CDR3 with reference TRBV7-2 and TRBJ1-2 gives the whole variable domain GAGVSQSPSNKVTEKGKDVELRCDPISGHTALYWYRQSLGQGLEFLIYFQGNSAPDKSGLPSDRFSAERTGGSVSTLTIQRTQQEDSAVYLCASSQGSNYGYTFGSGTRLTVV.

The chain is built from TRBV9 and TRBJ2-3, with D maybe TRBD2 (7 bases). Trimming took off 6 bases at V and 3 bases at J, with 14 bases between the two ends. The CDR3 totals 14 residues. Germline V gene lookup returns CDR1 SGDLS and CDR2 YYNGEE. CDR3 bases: TGTGCCAGCACTCGGGGGGACACGACAGATACGCAGTATTTT. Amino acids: CASTRGDTTDTQYF.

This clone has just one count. CDR3 in DNA: TGTGCCAGCAGCGTAGGTTTCGGCCAAGAGACCCAGTACTTC. The encoded protein is CASSVGFGQETQYF. The genes are TRBV9 and TRBJ2-5; D is unclear. V gave up 0 bases and J gave up 1 base, with 7 bases separating them. Germline V gene lookup returns CDR1 SGDLS and CDR2 YYNGEE. This CDR3 comprises 14 residues. Complete variable domain (other parts from reference TRBV9 and TRBJ2-5): DSGVTQTPKHLITATGQRVTLRCSPRSGDLSVYWYQQSLDQGLQFLIQYYNGEERAKGNILERFSAQQFPDLHSELNLSSLELGDSALYFCASSVGFGQETQYFGPGTRLLVL.

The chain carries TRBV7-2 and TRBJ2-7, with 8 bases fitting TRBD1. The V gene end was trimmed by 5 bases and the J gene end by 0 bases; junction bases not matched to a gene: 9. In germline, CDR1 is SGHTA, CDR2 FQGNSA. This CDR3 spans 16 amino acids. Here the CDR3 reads CASSENRDRRSYEQYF. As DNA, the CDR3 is TGTGCCAGCAGCGAAAACCGGGACAGGCGCTCCTACGAGCAGTACTTC. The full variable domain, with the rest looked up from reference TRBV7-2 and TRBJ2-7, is GAGVSQSPSNKVTEKGKDVELRCDPISGHTALYWYRQSLGQGLEFLIYFQGNSAPDKSGLPSDRFSAERTGGSVSTLTIQRTQQEDSAVYLCASSENRDRRSYEQYFGPGTRLTVT.

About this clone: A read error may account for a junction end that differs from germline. In DNA, the CDR3 is TGTGCCAGCAGTTATTTCGTCGATTCAGGGTTC. It is translated as CASSYFVDSGF. The chain recombines TRBV6-9 with TRBJ2-7; tentatively, D is TRBD1 (5 bases). This CDR3 is 11 amino acids long. Germline lookup yields CDR1 MNHGY and CDR2 SVAAGI.

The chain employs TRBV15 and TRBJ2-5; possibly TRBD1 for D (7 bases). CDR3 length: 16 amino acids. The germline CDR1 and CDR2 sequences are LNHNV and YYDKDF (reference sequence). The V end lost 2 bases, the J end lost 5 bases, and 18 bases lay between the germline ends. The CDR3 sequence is CATSRQARGAGETQYF. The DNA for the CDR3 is TGTGCCACCAGCAGACAGGCCAGGGGGGCGGGGGAGACCCAGTACTTC.

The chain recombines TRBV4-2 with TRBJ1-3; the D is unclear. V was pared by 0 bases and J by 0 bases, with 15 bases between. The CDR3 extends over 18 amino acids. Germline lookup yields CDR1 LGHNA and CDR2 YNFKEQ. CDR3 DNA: TGTGCCAGCAGCCAAGATAACATGGCCTCCTCCTCTGGAAACACCATATATTTT. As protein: CASSQDNMASSSGNTIYF.

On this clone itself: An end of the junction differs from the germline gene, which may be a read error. The chain's CDR3 is CASSLGSAANFGYTF. CDR3 in DNA: TGTGCCAGCAGCTTAGGTTCTGCGGCTAACTTTGGCTACACCTTC. The rearrangement uses TRBV11-2 and TRBJ1-2; D is unresolved. Germline V gene data show CDR1 as SGHAT and CDR2 as FQNNGV. The CDR3 sequence is 15 residues long.

The CDR3 bases are TGTGCCAGCAGCTCCGGCGAAGGGGGCAGGGCAGATACGCAGTATTTT. The encoded protein is CASSSGEGGRADTQYF. The chain couples TRBV5-5 to TRBJ2-3, with TRBD1 identical over 7 bases. The germline V gene encodes CDR1 SGHKS and CDR2 YYEKEE (reference sequence). This CDR3 region has 16 residues. Trimming cost V 3 bases and J 4 bases; bases outside gene matches: 11.

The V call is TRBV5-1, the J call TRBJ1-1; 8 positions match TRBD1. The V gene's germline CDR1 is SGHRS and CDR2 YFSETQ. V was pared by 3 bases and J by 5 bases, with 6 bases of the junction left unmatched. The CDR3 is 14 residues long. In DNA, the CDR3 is TGCGCCAGCAGCTCCGGACAGGGAGGTACTGAAGCTTTCTTT. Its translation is CASSSGQGGTEAFF. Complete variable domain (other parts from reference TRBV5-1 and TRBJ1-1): KAGVTQTPRYLIKTRGQQVTLSCSPISGHRSVSWYQQTPGQGLQFLFEYFSETQRNKGNFPGRFSGRQFSNSRSEMNVSTLELGDSALYLCASSSGQGGTEAFFGQGTRLTVV.

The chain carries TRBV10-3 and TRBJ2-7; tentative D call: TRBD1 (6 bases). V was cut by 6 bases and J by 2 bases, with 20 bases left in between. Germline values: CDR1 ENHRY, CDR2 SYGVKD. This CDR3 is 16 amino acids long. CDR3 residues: CAIRAGRTDGTYEQYF. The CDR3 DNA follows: TGTGCCATCAGGGCAGGACGGACAGACGGAACCTACGAGCAGTACTTC.

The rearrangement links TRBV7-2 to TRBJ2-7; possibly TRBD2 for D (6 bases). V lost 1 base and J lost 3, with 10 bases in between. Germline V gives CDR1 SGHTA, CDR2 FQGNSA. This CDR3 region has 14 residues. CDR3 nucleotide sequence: TGTGCCAGCAGCTTAGGACTAGGAATCTACGAGCAGTACTTC. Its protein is CASSLGLGIYEQYF.

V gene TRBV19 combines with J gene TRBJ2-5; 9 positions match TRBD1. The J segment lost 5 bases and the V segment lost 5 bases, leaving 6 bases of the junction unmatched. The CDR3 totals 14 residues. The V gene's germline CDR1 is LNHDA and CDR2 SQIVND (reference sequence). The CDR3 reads CASSGTGFRETQYF. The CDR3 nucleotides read TGTGCCAGTAGTGGGACAGGGTTTAGGGAGACCCAGTACTTC.

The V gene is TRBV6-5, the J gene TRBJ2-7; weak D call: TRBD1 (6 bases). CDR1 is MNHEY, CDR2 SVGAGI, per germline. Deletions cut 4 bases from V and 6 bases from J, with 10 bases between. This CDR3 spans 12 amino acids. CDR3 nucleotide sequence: TGTGCCAGCAGTTCGTTCAGGGGCGAGCAGTACTTC. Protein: CASSSFRGEQYF.

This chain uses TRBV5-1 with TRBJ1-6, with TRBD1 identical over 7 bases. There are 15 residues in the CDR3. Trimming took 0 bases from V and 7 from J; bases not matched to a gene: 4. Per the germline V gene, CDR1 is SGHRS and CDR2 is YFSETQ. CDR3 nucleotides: TGCGCCAGCAGCTTGGGCGGGACAGAGAATTCACCCCTCCACTTT. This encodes CASSLGGTENSPLHF. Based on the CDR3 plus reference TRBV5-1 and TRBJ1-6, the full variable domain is KAGVTQTPRYLIKTRGQQVTLSCSPISGHRSVSWYQQTPGQGLQFLFEYFSETQRNKGNFPGRFSGRQFSNSRSEMNVSTLELGDSALYLCASSLGGTENSPLHFGNGTRLTVT.

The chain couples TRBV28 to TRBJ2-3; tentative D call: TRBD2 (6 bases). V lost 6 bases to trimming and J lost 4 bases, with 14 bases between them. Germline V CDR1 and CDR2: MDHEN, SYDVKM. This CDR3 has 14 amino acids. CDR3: CASRRRGTADTQYF. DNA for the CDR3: TGTGCCAGCAGAAGGCGGGGTACCGCAGATACGCAGTATTTT.

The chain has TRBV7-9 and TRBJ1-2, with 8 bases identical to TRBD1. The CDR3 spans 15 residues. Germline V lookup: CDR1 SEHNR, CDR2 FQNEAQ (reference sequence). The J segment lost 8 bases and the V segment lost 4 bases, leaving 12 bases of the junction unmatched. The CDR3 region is CASSSNAGGAGGYTF. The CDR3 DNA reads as TGTGCCAGCAGCTCAAACGCAGGGGGCGCCGGGGGCTACACCTTC.

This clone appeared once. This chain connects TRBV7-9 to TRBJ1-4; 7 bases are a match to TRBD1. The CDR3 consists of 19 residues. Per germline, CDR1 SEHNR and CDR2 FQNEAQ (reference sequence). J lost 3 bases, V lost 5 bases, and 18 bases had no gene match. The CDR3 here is CASSLGGGARNFANEKLFF. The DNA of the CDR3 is TGTGCCAGCAGCCTAGGAGGGGGCGCGAGGAATTTTGCTAATGAAAAACTGTTTTTT.

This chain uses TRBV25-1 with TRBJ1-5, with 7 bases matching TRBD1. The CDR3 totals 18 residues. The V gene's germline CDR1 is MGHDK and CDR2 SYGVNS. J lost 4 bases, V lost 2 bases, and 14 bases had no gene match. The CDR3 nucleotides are TGTGCCAGCAGTGAACGAATCAGGGGGGTTGCCGGTAATCAGCCCCAGCATTTT. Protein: CASSERIRGVAGNQPQHF.

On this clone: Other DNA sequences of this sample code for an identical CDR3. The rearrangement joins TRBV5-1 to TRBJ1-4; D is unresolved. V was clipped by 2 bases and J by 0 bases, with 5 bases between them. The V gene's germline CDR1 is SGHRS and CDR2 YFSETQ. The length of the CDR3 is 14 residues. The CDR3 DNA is TGCGCCAGCAGCTTAACAGCAACTAATGAAAAACTGTTTTTT. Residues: CASSLTATNEKLFF. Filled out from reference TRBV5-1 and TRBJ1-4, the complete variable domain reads KAGVTQTPRYLIKTRGQQVTLSCSPISGHRSVSWYQQTPGQGLQFLFEYFSETQRNKGNFPGRFSGRQFSNSRSEMNVSTLELGDSALYLCASSLTATNEKLFFGSGTQLSVL.

The CDR3: CASSLDGTGGSYEQYF. The CDR3, as DNA: TGTGCCAGCAGCTTGGACGGGACAGGGGGGTCTTACGAGCAGTACTTC. This chain joins TRBV5-4 and TRBJ2-7; 11 positions match TRBD1. CDR3 length: 16 residues. Germline trimming cut 0 bases from V and 4 bases from J; bases unmatched to any gene: 6. The germline CDR1 and CDR2 sequences are SGHNT and YYREEE (reference sequence).